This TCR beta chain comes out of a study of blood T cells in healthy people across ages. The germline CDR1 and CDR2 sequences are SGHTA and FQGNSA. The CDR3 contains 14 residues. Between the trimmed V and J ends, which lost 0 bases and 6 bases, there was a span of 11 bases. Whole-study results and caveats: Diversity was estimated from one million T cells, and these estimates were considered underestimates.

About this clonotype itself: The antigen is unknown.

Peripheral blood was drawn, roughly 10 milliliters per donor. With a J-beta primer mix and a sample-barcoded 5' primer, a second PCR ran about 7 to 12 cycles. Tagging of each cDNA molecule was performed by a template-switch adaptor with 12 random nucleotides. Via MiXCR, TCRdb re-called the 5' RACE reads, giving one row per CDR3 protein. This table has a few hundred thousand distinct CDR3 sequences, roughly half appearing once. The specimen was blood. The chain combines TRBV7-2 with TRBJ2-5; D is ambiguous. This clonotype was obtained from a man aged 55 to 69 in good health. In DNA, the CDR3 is TGTGCCAGCAGCTTAGCCCCCATCCCCCAGACCCAGTACTTC. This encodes CASSLAPIPQTQYF.